A single sample gave rise to the 32 T cell receptor beta chains below, sequenced in a study of T cell repertoires in cytomegalovirus infection. TCRdb re-called the reads with MiXCR, one entry per CDR3 protein. The table records under 850,000 distinct CDR3 sequences, 30% to 35% of them present only once. Which antigens these TCRs recognize remains unknown. The sequencing here drew on cultured PBMCs, taken from culture after CMV antigen stimulation. The receptors were sampled from a human donor in good health (CMV status not recorded). Some clones in this sample may be carry-over from other donors' samples.

The CDR3 protein is CSARRNYEQYF. The CDR3 DNA reads as TGCAGTGCTAGGAGGAACTACGAGCAGTACTTC. J is TRBJ2-7 and V is TRBV20-1; D is undetermined. V lost 3 bases and J lost 3, with 6 bases in between. This CDR3 has 11 residues. The germline V gene encodes CDR1 DFQATT and CDR2 SNEGSKA (reference sequence).

This chain joins TRBV20-1 and TRBJ2-5, with 8 bases matching TRBD1. Germline V gene lookup returns CDR1 DFQATT and CDR2 SNEGSKA (reference sequence). V was pared by 2 bases and J by 1 base, with 3 bases of the junction left unmatched. The CDR3 contains 14 residues. The chain's CDR3 is CSARSGTGQETQYF. CDR3 bases: TGCAGTGCTAGATCCGGGACAGGCCAAGAGACCCAGTACTTC.

This clonotype appeared a few times. Sequence at one end of the junction differs from germline and may be a read error. The gene calls are TRBV19 and TRBJ1-1; no clear D gene. Germline V CDR1 and CDR2: LNHDA, SQIVND (reference sequence). CDR3 size: 17 residues. DNA for the CDR3: TGTGCCAGTACGGCCTTGGGTACACGGGCCGTGAAGACTGAAGCTTTCTTT. This codes for CASTALGTRAVKTEAFF.

The chain couples TRBV12-3 or TRBV12-4 to TRBJ1-5; D might be TRBD1 (6 bases). CDR3 length equals 14 residues. Trimming stripped 8 bases from V and 2 bases from J, with 13 bases between. CDR3 residues: CASPGVVGNQPQHF. The CDR3 coding sequence is TGTGCCAGCCCAGGGGTGGTCGGCAATCAGCCCCAGCATTTT.

There are a few counts of this clonotype. The V gene is TRBV7-6, the J gene TRBJ2-5; a possible D gene is TRBD2 (6 bases). Germline lookup yields CDR1 SGHVS and CDR2 FNYEAQ. Trimming stripped 1 base from V and 5 bases from J, with 17 bases between. The CDR3 totals 16 residues. This chain's CDR3 is CASSLGGVAVGETQYF. As DNA, the CDR3 is TGTGCCAGCAGCTTAGGGGGGGTCGCGGTGGGTGAGACCCAGTACTTC.

V usage is TRBV25-1 and J usage is TRBJ2-1; weak D call: TRBD2 (6 bases). CDR3 length: 16 amino acids. Germline V gene data show CDR1 as MGHDK and CDR2 as SYGVNS. V lost 4 bases and J 0 bases, leaving 13 bases between the germline ends. The CDR3 sequence is CASSGLDSLSYNEQFF. DNA of the CDR3: TGTGCCAGCAGTGGACTAGACAGCCTCTCCTACAATGAGCAGTTCTTC.

The chain recombines TRBV18 with TRBJ2-7; no reliable D call. The CDR3 loop spans 14 amino acids. Germline V gene lookup returns CDR1 KGHSH and CDR2 LQKENI. V was clipped by 6 bases and J by 4 bases, with 16 bases between them. The CDR3 DNA follows: TGTGCCAGCTCCCCGACGGAAATGGGGTACGAGCAGTACTTC. Encoded protein: CASSPTEMGYEQYF.

This clonotype appeared a few times. The chain employs TRBV7-8 and TRBJ1-4, with TRBD1 matching 7 bases. Germline V gene sequence: CDR1 SGHVS, CDR2 FQNEAQ. Trimming took 4 bases from V and 4 from J; bases not matched to a gene: 6. This CDR3 is 15 amino acids long. The CDR3 DNA reads as TGTGCCAGCAGCTCCTGGGGACAGCATAATGAAAAACTGTTTTTT. This codes for CASSSWGQHNEKLFF.

This clonotype has a count of ten or more. The gene calls are TRBV7-9 and TRBJ1-1; the D is unclear. This CDR3 spans 16 amino acids. Looked up from germline, CDR1 is SEHNR and CDR2 is FQNEAQ (reference sequence). V was trimmed by 5 bases and J by 1 base, leaving 17 bases between them. CDR3 protein: CASSGPLGRKNTEAFF. The CDR3 DNA reads as TGTGCCAGCAGCGGCCCCTTAGGCAGAAAGAACACTGAAGCTTTCTTT.

J is TRBJ2-7 and V is TRBV12-3 or TRBV12-4; D might be TRBD2 (6 bases). This CDR3 has 14 residues. The ends were cut back, 3 bases at V and 5 bases at J, with 14 bases in the middle. The CDR3 spells CASSFRWGGDEQYF. Here the CDR3 DNA reads TGTGCCAGCAGTTTCCGATGGGGCGGGGACGAGCAGTACTTC.

The V gene is TRBV7-9, the J gene TRBJ1-2, with D possibly TRBD1 on 5 matching bases. The CDR3 contains 13 residues. The V and J ends lost 9 bases and 4 bases respectively, with 15 bases between them. Germline lookup yields CDR1 SEHNR and CDR2 FQNEAQ (reference sequence). DNA for the CDR3: TGTGCCAGTGGGGACCGATACGGCTATGGCTACACCTTC. Its protein is CASGDRYGYGYTF.

This clonotype was counted at least ten times. The chain couples TRBV7-2 to TRBJ1-5, with D uncertain. The germline V gene has CDR1 SGHTA and CDR2 FQGNSA. The V gene lost 1 base and the J gene lost 3 bases, with 7 bases spanning the gap. The CDR3 extends over 14 amino acids. Here the CDR3 DNA reads TGTGCCAGCAGCTTAGTTAGCCCCAATCAGCCCCAGCATTTT. It specifies CASSLVSPNQPQHF.

V gene TRBV27 combines with J gene TRBJ1-6; weak D call: TRBD1 (5 bases). The V end was cut by 5 bases, the J end by 8 bases, with 13 bases between. This CDR3 is 14 amino acids long. CDR1 is MNHEY, CDR2 SMNVEV, per germline (reference sequence). CDR3 sequence reads: CASSPGGGYSPLHF. CDR3 coding DNA: TGTGCCAGCAGTCCCGGGGGGGGATATTCACCCCTCCACTTT.

This clonotype was observed many times. The CDR3 nucleotides read TGTGCCAGCAACCGTGGGCTAGCGGGAGCGACAGATACGCAGTATTTT. Its protein is CASNRGLAGATDTQYF. V and J are TRBV27 and TRBJ2-3; the match to TRBD2 covers 10 bases. J was trimmed by 3 bases and V by 7 bases; bases with no gene match: 10. The CDR3 loop spans 16 amino acids. Germline values: CDR1 MNHEY, CDR2 SMNVEV (reference sequence).

This clonotype has just a few counts. The chain links TRBV5-1 to TRBJ2-3; tentatively, D is TRBD2 (5 bases). Trimming removed 1 base at V and 1 base at J, with 10 bases between. The CDR3 loop spans 15 amino acids. Germline CDR1 reads SGHRS; CDR2 reads YFSETQ. CDR3: CASSLLVGGTDTQYF. The CDR3 region has the DNA TGCGCCAGCAGCTTGTTGGTCGGGGGCACAGATACGCAGTATTTT.

In this sample, this clonotype turned up many times. The CDR3 DNA sequence: TGTGCCAGCAGTCCCGGGGATCCTGGCAATCAGCCCCAGCATTTT. This sequence encodes CASSPGDPGNQPQHF. This chain joins TRBV12-3 or TRBV12-4 and TRBJ1-5; no firm D call. This CDR3 region has 15 residues. Trimming removed 5 bases at V and 2 bases at J, with 13 bases between.

This clonotype was counted only a few times. J is TRBJ2-3 and V is TRBV5-4; 13 bases are a match to TRBD2. CDR3 length: 18 amino acids. Germline CDR1 reads SGHNT; CDR2 reads YYREEE (reference sequence). J gave up 2 bases and V 4 bases, and 10 bases lay outside the gene matches. CDR3 coding DNA: TGTGCCAGCAGCGCGACTAGCGGGAGGCCCTACGCCACAGATACGCAGTATTTT. Residues: CASSATSGRPYATDTQYF.

The chain is built from TRBV2 and TRBJ1-1; D gene unclear. V dropped 2 bases and J dropped 4 bases, with 14 bases sitting between them. In germline, CDR1 is SNHLY, CDR2 FYNNEI. There are 15 residues in the CDR3. CDR3 loop: CASSEMEWRSTEAFF. The CDR3, as DNA: TGTGCCAGCAGTGAAATGGAGTGGCGGAGCACTGAAGCTTTCTTT.

The CDR3 loop is CASAPDTEETQYF. The CDR3 DNA reads TGTGCCAGCGCTCCAGACACCGAAGAGACCCAGTACTTC. The chain combines TRBV5-6 with TRBJ2-5; D gene ambiguous. CDR1 SGHDT and CDR2 YYEEEE come from the germline V gene. CDR3 size: 13 residues. V lost 7 bases and J 3 bases, leaving 13 bases between the germline ends.

The CDR3 sequence: CASSIGPINEQFF. The CDR3 bases are TGTGCCAGTAGTATAGGGCCCATCAATGAGCAGTTCTTC. V usage is TRBV19 and J usage is TRBJ2-1; unclear D gene. The CDR3 contains 13 residues. V was shortened by 1 base and J by 6 bases, with 7 bases between the two germline ends. Germline V gene sequence: CDR1 LNHDA, CDR2 SQIVND (reference sequence).

This clonotype was counted only a few times. V is TRBV6-6 and J is TRBJ2-4, with D unresolved. The CDR3 is 17 residues long. Germline V gives CDR1 MNHNY, CDR2 SVGAGI (reference sequence). The V and J ends lost 6 bases and 3 bases respectively, with 21 bases between them. The CDR3 coding sequence is TGTGCCAGCAGCCCTTTGGGCGTCCCCTGGAGCAAAAACATTCAGTACTTC. It translates to CASSPLGVPWSKNIQYF.

This clonotype was seen a handful of times. The chain employs TRBV6-5 and TRBJ2-5; D perhaps matches TRBD2 (5 bases). This CDR3 has 14 residues. V was cut by 2 bases and J by 2 bases, with 9 bases left in between. Per the germline V gene, CDR1 is MNHEY and CDR2 is SVGAGI. The CDR3 spells CASSYGRAQETQYF. In nucleotides, the CDR3 is TGTGCCAGCAGTTACGGGCGGGCTCAAGAGACCCAGTACTTC.

This clonotype came up a few times. The chain is built from TRBV7-6 and TRBJ2-5; TRBD1 aligns across 7 bases. Germline V gene sequence: CDR1 SGHVS, CDR2 FNYEAQ. J gave up 2 bases and V 5 bases, and 8 bases lay outside the gene matches. This CDR3 has 15 amino acids. The CDR3 DNA follows: TGTGCCAGCAGCGCGACAGGGCCCCCACAAGAGACCCAGTACTTC. Its translation: CASSATGPPQETQYF.

The chain is built from TRBV7-9 and TRBJ1-6, with D unclear. The CDR3 runs 15 residues. Germline assignment: CDR1 SEHNR and CDR2 FQNEAQ (reference sequence). With 2 bases removed from V and 8 bases from J, the gap between germline ends came to 13 bases. The CDR3 DNA follows: TGTGCCAGCAGCTTATTCGGCAGGTCGGATTCACCCCTCCACTTT. It is translated as CASSLFGRSDSPLHF.

In this sample, this clonotype turned up a few times. This sequence joins TRBV24-1 and TRBJ2-3; weak D call: TRBD1 (6 bases). CDR1 and CDR2 (germline): KGHDR, SFDVKD. V dropped 4 bases and J dropped 0 bases, with 25 bases sitting between them. There are 20 residues in the CDR3. CDR3 in DNA: TGTGCCACCAGTGACCGCCGGTTTGAGGGGGACAAGGTTAGCACAGATACGCAGTATTTT. Amino acids: CATSDRRFEGDKVSTDTQYF.

This clonotype was counted a few times. The gene calls are TRBV7-6 and TRBJ2-5, with D possibly being TRBD2 (5 bases). Germline V lookup: CDR1 SGHVS, CDR2 FNYEAQ. The CDR3 contains 18 residues. Trimming removed 0 bases from V and 0 bases from J, with 17 bases in between. The CDR3 loop reads CASSLAPASLMYQETQYF. CDR3 bases: TGTGCCAGCAGCTTAGCACCGGCTAGCCTCATGTACCAAGAGACCCAGTACTTC.

This clonotype was counted at least ten times. The V gene is TRBV7-2, the J gene TRBJ1-4; D is undetermined. Germline V gene lookup returns CDR1 SGHTA and CDR2 FQGNSA. Trimming took off 6 bases at V and 7 bases at J, with 15 bases between the two ends. The CDR3 contains 14 residues. This CDR3 is CASSRDTRGEKLFF. For the CDR3, the DNA is TGTGCCAGCAGTCGAGACACTCGGGGTGAAAAACTGTTTTTT.

The CDR3 reads CASSPQGRSGNTIYF. The CDR3 region has the DNA TGTGCCAGCAGCCCACAGGGGAGGTCTGGAAACACCATATATTTT. The rearrangement uses TRBV12-3 or TRBV12-4 and TRBJ1-3; the match to TRBD1 covers 7 bases. V trimming: 6 bases; J trimming: 1 base; junction bases outside the gene matches: 6. The CDR3 runs 15 residues.

There are a few counts of this clonotype. The rearrangement joins TRBV12-3 or TRBV12-4 to TRBJ2-5, with D maybe TRBD1 (6 bases). The CDR3 is 14 residues long. V was trimmed by 6 bases and J by 0 bases, leaving 11 bases between them. This chain's CDR3 is CASSRTVYQETQYF. In nucleotides, the CDR3 is TGTGCCAGCAGCAGGACAGTCTACCAAGAGACCCAGTACTTC.

This clonotype appeared a few times. The chain carries TRBV18 and TRBJ1-1; D is unresolved. Germline loops: CDR1 KGHSH, CDR2 LQKENI. The CDR3 extends over 14 amino acids. Between the trimmed V and J ends, which lost 0 bases and 1 base, there was a span of 6 bases. CDR3 DNA sequence: TGTGCCAGCTCACCACCGCGTGGGAACACTGAAGCTTTCTTT. Translating gives CASSPPRGNTEAFF.

A remark on this clonotype: This may come from a read error, since a much larger clone is one base off. The CDR3 here is CASSQIETQYF. The CDR3 DNA is TGTGCCAGCAGCCAAATAGAGACCCAGTACTTC. J is TRBJ2-5 and V is TRBV7-6; unclear D gene. V gave up 5 bases and J gave up 4 bases, with 5 bases separating them. Germline V lookup: CDR1 SGHVS, CDR2 FNYEAQ. This CDR3 region has 11 residues.

This clonotype was observed a few times. The rearrangement uses TRBV12-3 or TRBV12-4 and TRBJ2-1; 16 bases line up with TRBD2. The V segment lost 1 base and the J segment 11 bases; nucleotides outside the gene matches: 11. This CDR3 is 18 amino acids long. CDR3 DNA sequence: TGTGCCAGCAGTTTAGTCCCGGGACTAGCGGGGGGGCCGATCAAGCAGTTCTTC. This sequence encodes CASSLVPGLAGGPIKQFF.